These 30 T cell receptor beta chains originate from one sample sequenced in a study of CD8 T cells in ankylosing spondylitis (TCRdb year 2017). Libraries were constructed by 5' RACE. TCRdb names Illumina MiSeq as the instrument used. TCRdb reran the public reads through fastp at Q25 and MiXCR, keeping productive beta chains. Entries are consolidated by CDR3 protein sequence, retaining the most common genes and DNA. The sample table shows fewer than 25,000 distinct CDR3 sequences, and roughly 13% are seen once. The ten largest clonotypes hold 30% to 35% of the sample. What was sequenced was blood. The receptors derive from a male donor with ankylosing spondylitis or in good health (not recorded which).

The CDR3, as DNA: TGTGCCAGCAGTTCGTGGGCTACCTACAATGAGCAGTTCTTC. Encoded protein: CASSSWATYNEQFF. V usage is TRBV2 and J usage is TRBJ2-1, with no clear D. Deletions cut 5 bases from V and 2 bases from J, with 10 bases between. Germline assignment: CDR1 SNHLY and CDR2 FYNNEI. The CDR3 is 14 amino acids.

The chain employs TRBV28 and TRBJ2-3, with 11 bases aligning to TRBD2. V dropped 6 bases and J dropped 2; count of bases not matched to a gene: 10. There are 17 residues in the CDR3. Germline CDR1 MDHEN, CDR2 SYDVKM. The CDR3 nucleotides are TGTGCCAGCAGCCTCCTCACTAGCGGGGGCCTCACAGATACGCAGTATTTT. Encoded protein: CASSLLTSGGLTDTQYF.

The CDR3 DNA follows: TGTGCCTGGGGGAGGAGCGGGGAGCTGTTTTTT. Its translation: CAWGRSGELFF. This chain links TRBV30 with TRBJ2-2; TRBD2 is a possible D gene (6 bases). CDR3 length equals 11 residues. Germline CDR1 and CDR2: GTSNPN and SVGIG (reference sequence). The germline V and J ends were trimmed by 5 bases and 7 bases, with 8 bases remaining between them.

The V and J genes are TRBV6-2 or TRBV6-3 and TRBJ2-3; possible D gene TRBD1, 6 bases. The germline V gene has CDR1 MNHEY and CDR2 SVGEGT. There are 15 residues in the CDR3. The V gene lost 4 bases and the J gene lost 1 base, with 12 bases spanning the gap. CDR3 DNA sequence: TGTGCCAGCAGTTGGAACAGACAGGGCACAGATACGCAGTATTTT. It is translated as CASSWNRQGTDTQYF.

This clonotype occurred many times. The rearrangement uses TRBV5-6 and TRBJ1-1, with a tentative D call TRBD1 (5 bases). V was trimmed by 4 bases and J by 8 bases, leaving 15 bases between them. The CDR3 is 13 amino acids. Germline CDR1 reads SGHDT; CDR2 reads YYEEEE. CDR3 sequence: CASSLGAGIEAFF. CDR3 nucleotides: TGTGCCAGCAGCCTAGGGGCAGGCATCGAAGCTTTCTTT. The variable domain in full, completed from reference TRBV5-6 and TRBJ1-1, reads DAGVTQSPTHLIKTRGQQVTLRCSPKSGHDTVSWYQQALGQGPQFIFQYYEEEERQRGNFPDRFSGHQFPNYSSELNVNALLLGDSALYLCASSLGAGIEAFFGQGTRLTVV.

The chain combines TRBV2 with TRBJ2-7, with 10 nucleotides matching TRBD2. This CDR3 has 17 residues. The germline V gene has CDR1 SNHLY and CDR2 FYNNEI. Trimming took 5 bases from V and 3 from J; bases not matched to a gene: 13. Here the CDR3 reads CASSTPGTSVNNYEQYF. In DNA form, the CDR3 reads TGTGCCAGCAGTACGCCCGGGACTAGCGTTAACAACTACGAGCAGTACTTC.

In its sample, this clonotype was seen a few times. This chain uses TRBV29-1 with TRBJ2-7; possibly TRBD1 for D (6 bases). This CDR3 comprises 12 residues. CDR1 SQVTM and CDR2 ANQGSEA come from the germline V gene. The V gene lost 6 bases and the J gene lost 5 bases, with 14 bases spanning the gap. The CDR3 DNA reads as TGCAGCGTCGCAATGCAGGGGAACGAGCAGTACTTC. Amino acids: CSVAMQGNEQYF.

This clonotype appeared many times. This chain joins TRBV28 and TRBJ1-6; D uncertain. The CDR3 length is 13 residues. Looked up from germline, CDR1 is MDHEN and CDR2 is SYDVKM. The V end lost 5 bases, the J end lost 7 bases, and 9 bases lay between the germline ends. The CDR3: CASSLGRNSPLHF. The CDR3 DNA follows: TGTGCCAGCAGTCTGGGTCGGAATTCACCCCTCCACTTT.

This clonotype was found many times. V is TRBV7-6 and J is TRBJ1-4; D call uncertain. This CDR3 has 15 residues. V was pared by 1 base and J by 3 bases, with 9 bases between. CDR1 is SGHVS, CDR2 FNYEAQ, per germline. The CDR3 DNA reads TGTGCCAGCAGCTTAGTGGACGGAGCTAATGAAAAACTGTTTTTT. As protein: CASSLVDGANEKLFF.

Ten or more counts support this clonotype. The V and J genes are TRBV29-1 and TRBJ2-4, with D possibly matching TRBD1 (6 bases). The length of the CDR3 is 13 residues. The V gene's germline CDR1 is SQVTM and CDR2 ANQGSEA. CDR3 protein: CATTGPGENIQYF. DNA of the CDR3: TGCGCTACGACGGGCCCAGGGGAAAACATTCAGTACTTC. The full variable domain, its missing parts supplied by reference TRBV29-1 and TRBJ2-4, is SAVISQKPSRDICQRGTSLTIQCQVDSQVTMMFWYRQQPGQSLTLIATANQGSEATYESGFVIDKFPISRPNLTFSTLTVSNMSPEDSSIYLCATTGPGENIQYFGAGTRLSVL.

This clonotype was observed many times. The V call is TRBV29-1, the J call TRBJ2-1; D perhaps matches TRBD1 (6 bases). From germline, CDR1 is SQVTM and CDR2 ANQGSEA. The CDR3 contains 13 residues. V was shortened by 6 bases and J by 9 bases, with 18 bases between the two germline ends. The CDR3: CSVRPTGEGEQFF. For the CDR3, the DNA is TGCAGCGTCCGACCGACAGGAGAGGGTGAGCAGTTCTTC.

This chain connects TRBV2 to TRBJ2-2, with D unresolved. The germline V gene has CDR1 SNHLY and CDR2 FYNNEI. Trimming took 5 bases from V and 4 from J, leaving 14 bases between them. The CDR3 has 15 residues. CDR3 DNA sequence: TGTGCCAGCAGTCCCCGAACAACTCTCACCGGGGAGCTGTTTTTT. Its translation is CASSPRTTLTGELFF. The entire variable domain, with the rest obtained from reference TRBV2 and TRBJ2-2, is as follows: EPEVTQTPSHQVTQMGQEVILRCVPISNHLYFYWYRQILGQKVEFLVSFYNNEISEKSEIFDDQFSVERPDGSNFTLKIRSTKLEDSAMYFCASSPRTTLTGELFFGEGSRLTVL.

This sequence joins TRBV29-1 and TRBJ1-2; no clear D gene. Trimming shortened V by 5 bases and J by 1 base, and 5 bases separated the two germline ends. CDR1 is SQVTM and CDR2 is ANQGSEA in the germline V gene. This CDR3 region has 11 residues. The DNA of the CDR3 is TGCAGCGTTCGGAGTAACTATGGCTACACCTTC. It translates to CSVRSNYGYTF.

The V gene is TRBV12-3 or TRBV12-4, the J gene TRBJ2-2; D not resolved. Trimming pared 6 bases from V and 7 bases from J, leaving 12 bases between. CDR3 length: 13 residues. The CDR3: CASSLTVYGELFF. Here the CDR3 DNA reads TGTGCCAGCAGCCTGACGGTATACGGGGAGCTGTTTTTT.

This chain uses TRBV20-1 with TRBJ2-3, with TRBD2 identical over 8 bases. The CDR3 spans 16 residues. Losses at the gene ends were 3 bases for V and 6 bases for J; bases not matched to a gene: 14. CDR1 and CDR2 (germline): DFQATT, SNEGSKA (reference sequence). Written as DNA, the CDR3 is TGCAGTGCTAGCCGGCAACTAGCGGCGCTTTCCGATACGCAGTATTTT. Protein sequence: CSASRQLAALSDTQYF.

V gene TRBV4-3 combines with J gene TRBJ2-6; D is possibly TRBD2 (5 bases). The germline V and J ends were trimmed by 1 base and 0 bases, with 16 bases remaining between them. The CDR3 runs to 19 residues. Germline V gives CDR1 LGHNA, CDR2 YSLEER. The CDR3 sequence is CASSQAPSTGNSGANVLTF. CDR3 coding DNA: TGCGCCAGCAGCCAAGCCCCCTCGACCGGGAACTCTGGGGCCAACGTCCTGACTTTC.

This clonotype was found a few times. CDR3 protein: CSVESGALSLAQYF. CDR3 nucleotides: TGCAGCGTTGAGAGCGGGGCCCTGTCGTTAGCCCAGTACTTC. V gene TRBV29-1 combines with J gene TRBJ2-5; 7 bases are a match to TRBD2. CDR3 size: 14 residues. Germline V gene lookup returns CDR1 SQVTM and CDR2 ANQGSEA. V was pared by 3 bases and J by 9 bases, with 13 bases of the junction left unmatched.

This clonotype was seen repeatedly, ten times or more. V usage is TRBV20-1 and J usage is TRBJ2-5; no clear D. The CDR3 is 9 residues long. Germline V gives CDR1 DFQATT, CDR2 SNEGSKA (reference sequence). V was clipped by 5 bases and J by 2 bases, with 0 bases between them. The CDR3 nucleotides read TGCAGTGCTCAAGAGACCCAGTACTTC. It is translated as CSAQETQYF.

This clonotype was seen at least ten times. The J gene is TRBJ1-5, the V gene TRBV28; D call uncertain. This CDR3 spans 14 amino acids. In germline, CDR1 is MDHEN, CDR2 SYDVKM. V was cut by 5 bases and J by 6 bases, with 14 bases left in between. The CDR3 is CASSPPWAGQPQHF. CDR3 sequence (DNA): TGTGCCAGCAGTCCCCCTTGGGCTGGTCAGCCCCAGCATTTT.

This clonotype was counted at least ten times. The chain links TRBV20-1 to TRBJ2-2, with 13 bases lining up with TRBD2. J lost 6 bases, V lost 6 bases, and 7 bases had no gene match. CDR1 is DFQATT, CDR2 SNEGSKA, per germline (reference sequence). The CDR3 contains 15 residues. CDR3 region: CSAPTSGRASGELFF. The DNA for the CDR3 is TGCAGTGCCCCTACTAGCGGGAGGGCCTCCGGGGAGCTGTTTTTT.

The rearrangement joins TRBV27 to TRBJ2-5; TRBD2 aligns across 9 bases. Trimming took 2 bases from V and 5 from J; bases not matched to a gene: 9. Germline CDR1 reads MNHEY; CDR2 reads SMNVEV (reference sequence). CDR3 size: 16 residues. This CDR3 reads CASSLGAGGPFETQYF. CDR3 nucleotide sequence: TGTGCCAGCAGTTTAGGGGCGGGGGGGCCTTTCGAGACCCAGTACTTC.

This clonotype was observed at least ten times. The V gene is TRBV5-4, the J gene TRBJ1-2, with D perhaps matching TRBD1 (5 bases). The CDR3 loop spans 13 amino acids. Germline CDR1 SGHNT, CDR2 YYREEE (reference sequence). V dropped 4 bases and J dropped 5 bases, with 12 bases sitting between them. The CDR3 loop reads CASSAGTEYGYTF. The CDR3 coding sequence is TGTGCCAGCAGCGCCGGGACGGAATATGGCTACACCTTC.

The sample holds many counts of this clonotype. The V call is TRBV20-1, the J call TRBJ2-1; 13 bases map to TRBD2. This CDR3 contains 17 residues. Germline V gene data show CDR1 as DFQATT and CDR2 as SNEGSKA (reference sequence). The V segment lost 6 bases and the J segment 6 bases; nucleotides outside the gene matches: 14. The CDR3 coding sequence is TGCAGTGCCCACCCCCGGGGACTAGCGGGATATATCAATGAGCAGTTCTTC. Residues: CSAHPRGLAGYINEQFF.

The V gene is TRBV29-1, the J gene TRBJ2-4; TRBD1 matches at 8 bases. The CDR3 contains 15 residues. J gave up 5 bases and V 0 bases, and 6 bases lay outside the gene matches. In germline, CDR1 is SQVTM, CDR2 ANQGSEA. The DNA of the CDR3 is TGCAGCGTTGAAGATGGACAGGGCCCTCAAAACATTCAGTACTTC. Protein product: CSVEDGQGPQNIQYF.

V and J are TRBV29-1 and TRBJ2-3; 7 bases are shared with TRBD1. J lost 2 bases, V lost 6 bases, and 8 bases had no gene match. The CDR3 has 14 residues. The germline V gene has CDR1 SQVTM and CDR2 ANQGSEA. The CDR3 DNA is TGCAGCGTAAAATACAGGGGACCCACAGATACGCAGTATTTT. This gives the protein CSVKYRGPTDTQYF.

V is TRBV20-1 and J is TRBJ2-5; D might be TRBD1 (6 bases). Looked up from germline, CDR1 is DFQATT and CDR2 is SNEGSKA (reference sequence). V was clipped by 5 bases and J by 4 bases, with 17 bases between them. The CDR3 runs 14 residues. The CDR3 DNA reads as TGCAGTGCTCGGAACCTACAGGGTAGAGAGACCCAGTACTTC. It translates to CSARNLQGRETQYF.

This clonotype was seen only a few times. The gene calls are TRBV5-1 and TRBJ1-1; D gene unclear. Between the trimmed V and J ends, which lost 4 bases and 2 bases, there was a span of 12 bases. CDR1 and CDR2 (germline): SGHRS, YFSETQ. This CDR3 region has 14 residues. CDR3 DNA sequence: TGCGCCAGCAGCCTGAACACCCTCAACACTGAAGCTTTCTTT. Protein: CASSLNTLNTEAFF.

The gene calls are TRBV28 and TRBJ1-2, with 7 bases matching TRBD1. Germline assignment: CDR1 MDHEN and CDR2 SYDVKM. Trimming cost V 6 bases and J 5 bases; bases outside gene matches: 6. This CDR3 is 13 amino acids long. This CDR3 reads CASRTTGLYGYTF. The CDR3 bases are TGTGCCAGCAGAACGACAGGGCTGTATGGCTACACCTTC.

This clonotype was seen a handful of times. V and J are TRBV5-1 and TRBJ2-1, with 7 bases that match TRBD1. V lost 6 bases to trimming and J lost 3 bases; unmatched junction nucleotides: 9. Looked up from germline, CDR1 is SGHRS and CDR2 is YFSETQ. This CDR3 comprises 15 residues. The CDR3 nucleotides are TGCGCCAGCACCTTTTTACAGGGGAACTACAATGAGCAGTTCTTC. This encodes CASTFLQGNYNEQFF.

This clonotype was picked up many times. This chain joins TRBV25-1 and TRBJ2-7; a possible D gene is TRBD2 (6 bases). V was pared by 3 bases and J by 1 base, with 16 bases between. The CDR3 contains 16 residues. The germline V gene encodes CDR1 MGHDK and CDR2 SYGVNS. This CDR3 reads CASSEGGRSGSYEQYF. CDR3 coding DNA: TGTGCCAGCAGTGAGGGGGGACGGAGTGGGTCCTACGAGCAGTACTTC.